These T cell receptor beta chains were read from a single sample in a study of blood T cells in healthy people across ages. A single record per CDR3 protein comes from TCRdb applying MiXCR to the 5' RACE reads. The repertoire holds under 2 million distinct CDR3 sequences, roughly 30% seen once, with around 10% in the top ten. The sequencing sample was made of blood. The origin of the receptors is a woman between 25 and 40 years old in good health. Both conserved end residues are part of each CDR3. Size tells how often a clone was seen (once, few, many) or the class of an expanded clone, and some rows leave it out.

clone size	J gene	V gene	CDR3 protein
-	TRBJ2-1	TRBV29-1	CSVEVAGGSYNEQFF
-	TRBJ2-3	TRBV5-1	CASRSWGSTDTQYF
few	TRBJ2-3	TRBV5-5	CASSLGEGATDTQYF
-	TRBJ2-1	TRBV15	CATCVPGLAGGIYNEQFF
-	TRBJ2-1	TRBV3-1	CASSQDTSVSYNEQFF
few	TRBJ2-7	TRBV4-1	CASSQVTSGYYEQYF
few	TRBJ1-5	TRBV6-6	CASGVNQPQHF
few	TRBJ1-1	TRBV18	CASSPDQENTEAFF
-	TRBJ2-5	TRBV20-1	CSAGWPGQGRETQYF
few	TRBJ2-5	TRBV12-3/TRBV12-4	CASSRGTLGETQYF
few	TRBJ2-1	TRBV6-6	CTSSPPEGTTEQFF
-	TRBJ2-5	TRBV3-1	CASSHEPGPSRETQYF
-	TRBJ1-2	TRBV9	CASSEGQGEGYTF
-	TRBJ2-1	TRBV4-2	CASSQAMPLGNEQFF
few	TRBJ2-7	TRBV7-9	CASSSEAYEQYF
-	TRBJ2-3	TRBV2	CASTPGQGHTQYF
few	TRBJ1-2	TRBV6-5	CASSYSGGHSNYGYTF
-	TRBJ2-1	TRBV7-8	CASSLAGVTGIPPYNEQFF
few	TRBJ1-1	TRBV18	CASLGGTIGTEAFF
-	TRBJ1-2	TRBV20-1	CSARGLTRDLSGYTF
few	TRBJ2-4	TRBV15	CAAYLGGNIQYF
many	TRBJ2-1	TRBV6-4	CASSLKPGQGYNEQFF
-	TRBJ2-7	TRBV4-2	CASSQEAWRSYEQYF
-	TRBJ2-1	TRBV15	CATSPEWGLVDGEQFF
-	TRBJ2-3	TRBV20-1	CSASGSADTQYF
few	TRBJ1-6	TRBV4-1	CASARDSLDNSPLHF
few	TRBJ2-3	TRBV18	CASSPTWGTDTQYF
-	TRBJ2-5	TRBV2	CASADMAQETQYF
-	TRBJ2-7	TRBV20-1	CSAWTSGRNYEQYF
few	TRBJ2-1	TRBV5-1	CAGSPTTGTTDKQFF
-	TRBJ2-1	TRBV3-1	CASSEAGGDEQFF
few	TRBJ2-7	TRBV7-8	CASSLDEISEQYF
-	TRBJ2-1	TRBV7-8	CASSGNRGSYNEQFF
-	TRBJ2-1	TRBV20-1	CSARWGGDEQFF
few	TRBJ2-7	TRBV6-5	CASSRLDAKGEQYF
-	TRBJ2-7	TRBV20-1	CSAYTGWEPREQYF
-	TRBJ2-7	TRBV29-1	CSVLVGGAYEQYF
many	TRBJ2-7	TRBV27	CASSYRRGNEQYF
-	-	TRBV20-1	CSARTGLADYGETQYF
few	TRBJ2-1	TRBV7-8	CASTPYGLADNEQFF
-	TRBJ2-7	TRBV11-3	CASSHEGSAEQYF
-	TRBJ2-7	TRBV29-1	CSAKGGGPLEQYF
-	TRBJ2-7	TRBV20-1	CSAPLAGGHEQYF